Below, 23 T cell receptor beta chains from the same sample are listed, as sequenced in a study of cytomegalovirus exposure and HLA in healthy donors (dated by TCRdb to the late 2010s). The library was generated by the immunoSEQ multiplex PCR assay. The multiplex PCR relied on a mix of 60 forward primers for TCR Vbeta segments and 13 reverse primers for TCR Jbeta segments. Here the immuneACCESS table is served through TCRdb, limited to in-frame sequences with V and J called. Missing clones are a known gap in these copies; in checked studies unresolved V genes cover under half, and the rest lacks a known reason. The sample table contains 170,000 or so clones; only one count was recorded for 80% of them. In total, the top ten clones hold about 0.64% of the sample. Sequenced: PBMCs. Every receptor here comes from a boy under 18 in good health and CMV-seronegative.

The chain joins TRBV19 to TRBJ1-5; no firm D call. The CDR3 covers 14 residues. Germline CDR1 LNHDA, CDR2 SQIVND (reference sequence). V lost 3 bases and J 3 bases, leaving 9 bases between the germline ends. The CDR3 here is CASSMRRSNQPQHF. The CDR3 nucleotides are TGTGCCAGTAGTATGCGGCGGTCCAATCAGCCCCAGCATTTT.

As DNA, the CDR3 is TGTGCCAGTAGTGCGGGACTAGCGGGGGCTATAGAGACCCAGTACTTC. Translated, it gives CASSAGLAGAIETQYF. The genes are TRBV19 and TRBJ2-5; 14 bases agree with TRBD2. Germline CDR1 is LNHDA and CDR2 is SQIVND (reference sequence). After removal of 5 bases from V and 4 bases from J, the junction contained 6 bases not matched to a gene. The CDR3 sequence is 16 residues long.

This chain links TRBV6-5 with TRBJ1-2; 11 bases fit TRBD1. Germline loops: CDR1 MNHEY, CDR2 SVGAGI. This CDR3 has 15 amino acids. The V gene end was trimmed by 0 bases and the J gene end by 4 bases; junction bases not matched to a gene: 1. CDR3 in amino acids: CASSYSGTGGYGYTF. CDR3 sequence (DNA): TGTGCCAGCAGTTACTCCGGGACAGGGGGCTATGGCTACACCTTC.

V usage is TRBV6-6 and J usage is TRBJ1-1, with TRBD1 matching over 7 bases. The CDR3 covers 16 residues. Germline CDR1 reads MNHNY; CDR2 reads SVGAGI (reference sequence). V gave up 6 bases and J gave up 4 bases; unmatched junction bases: 14. The CDR3 spells CASSQLGQREGTEAFF. DNA of the CDR3: TGTGCCAGCAGCCAATTGGGACAGAGAGAGGGCACTGAAGCTTTCTTT.

The gene calls are TRBV2 and TRBJ2-2, with D possibly being TRBD1 (6 bases). The CDR3 is 15 amino acids. Germline-derived CDR1 and CDR2 are SNHLY and FYNNEI. V gave up 6 bases and J gave up 0 bases, with 11 bases separating them. The CDR3 reads CASRGDISNTGELFF. The CDR3 DNA reads TGTGCCAGCAGGGGGGACATCTCGAACACCGGGGAGCTGTTTTTT.

V is TRBV13 and J is TRBJ1-1; TRBD1 matches 11 bases. The CDR3 loop spans 15 amino acids. The V gene end was trimmed by 5 bases and the J gene end by 7 bases; junction bases not matched to a gene: 9. The germline V gene has CDR1 PRHDT and CDR2 FYEKMQ (reference sequence). The CDR3 nucleotides read TGTGCCAGCAGCCCGAGGGACAGGGGGAGGAATGAAGCTTTCTTT. This gives the protein CASSPRDRGRNEAFF.

In its sample, this clone was seen a few times. The chain combines TRBV6-6 with TRBJ1-1; a weak D match, TRBD1 (6 bases). The CDR3 sequence is 12 residues long. CDR1 MNHNY and CDR2 SVGAGI come from the germline V gene (reference sequence). V shed 0 bases and J shed 10 bases, with 9 bases lying between them. CDR3 bases: TGTGCCAGCAGTTACTCGGGGGCACGAGCTTTCTTT. This sequence encodes CASSYSGARAFF.

This rearrangement joins TRBV6-5 to TRBJ1-2; 7 bases agree with TRBD1. The germline gives CDR1 MNHEY, CDR2 SVGAGI. Trimming at V came to 4 bases and at J to 7 bases, leaving 9 bases not matched to a gene. The CDR3 sequence is 14 residues long. The DNA of the CDR3 is TGTGCCAGCAGTTTAGAAAGGGGGCCAGGTGGCTACACCTTC. Translating it yields CASSLERGPGGYTF.

The V call is TRBV6-1, the J call TRBJ1-6; no firm D call. Trimming stripped 3 bases from V and 14 bases from J, with 14 bases between. Germline assignment: CDR1 MNHNS and CDR2 SASEGT. This CDR3 region has 13 residues. CDR3 sequence (DNA): TGTGCCAGCAGTGACCAGCCTTCTGGAGCCCTCCACTTT. Residues: CASSDQPSGALHF.

The rearrangement uses TRBV19 and TRBJ2-7; D gene uncertain. CDR3 length: 15 amino acids. The V gene lost 0 bases and the J gene lost 1 base, with 10 bases spanning the gap. Germline-derived CDR1 and CDR2 are LNHDA and SQIVND (reference sequence). CDR3 protein: CASSIDLWRSYEQYF. The DNA of the CDR3 is TGTGCCAGTAGTATAGATCTCTGGAGATCCTACGAGCAGTACTTC.

This chain joins TRBV7-9 and TRBJ2-2, with D unresolved. The ends were cut back, 5 bases at V and 4 bases at J, with 17 bases in the middle. The length of the CDR3 is 16 residues. Germline V gives CDR1 SEHNR, CDR2 FQNEAQ (reference sequence). DNA for the CDR3: TGTGCCAGCAGCCCACGTACCCCGCGAGGCACCGGGGAGCTGTTTTTT. It yields the protein CASSPRTPRGTGELFF.

This sequence joins TRBV6-4 and TRBJ2-3; D is undetermined. V lost 2 bases and J 1 base, leaving 7 bases between the germline ends. The CDR3 is 14 residues long. The germline gives CDR1 MRHNA, CDR2 SNTAGT. The CDR3 nucleotides read TGTGCCAGCAGTGACGAAAGCGGCACAGATACGCAGTATTTT. Protein product: CASSDESGTDTQYF.

CDR3 region: CSVEMNTEAFF. The CDR3 DNA follows: TGCAGCGTAGAGATGAACACTGAAGCTTTCTTT. This chain links TRBV29-1 with TRBJ1-1; no firm D call. From germline, CDR1 is SQVTM and CDR2 ANQGSEA. Trimming took 6 bases from V and 0 from J, leaving 5 bases between them. The CDR3 sequence is 11 residues long.

This clone was counted a few times. This CDR3 reads CASSPIPGQAFGKLFF. The CDR3 DNA reads as TGCGCCAGCAGCCCGATTCCGGGACAGGCCTTTGGGAAACTGTTTTTT. The chain links TRBV4-1 to TRBJ1-4; TRBD1 matches 8 bases. The CDR3 has 16 residues. V gave up 4 bases and J gave up 11 bases; unmatched junction bases: 15. Germline CDR1 and CDR2: MGHRA and YSYEKL.

This rearrangement joins TRBV19 to TRBJ1-2; perhaps TRBD1 as D (5 bases). V shed 3 bases and J shed 4 bases, with 12 bases lying between them. CDR1 LNHDA and CDR2 SQIVND come from the germline V gene (reference sequence). The CDR3 consists of 14 residues. The CDR3 is CASSIGGSLYGYTF. DNA for the CDR3: TGTGCCAGTAGTATTGGGGGGTCCCTCTATGGCTACACCTTC.

This sequence joins TRBV5-1 and TRBJ2-3; possible D gene TRBD2, 5 bases. The CDR3 runs to 12 residues. The germline V gene encodes CDR1 SGHRS and CDR2 YFSETQ. Trimming took off 4 bases at V and 3 bases at J, with 6 bases between the two ends. The CDR3 here is CASSRRTDTQYF. CDR3 sequence (DNA): TGCGCCAGCAGCCGGAGGACAGATACGCAGTATTTT.

This clone occurred a few times. The genes are TRBV5-3 and TRBJ2-5; TRBD1 matches at 10 bases. The end of the DNA aligns better with TRBJ2-7, so the J call may be wrong. TRBV5-3 has ORF status, its function being uncertain. The CDR3 spans 16 residues. In DNA, the CDR3 is TGTGCCAGAAGCGGACGACGGGACAGGGGAACGTACGAGCAGTACTTC. This codes for CARSGRRDRGTYEQYF.

The chain couples TRBV7-6 to TRBJ1-1; a weak D match, TRBD1 (5 bases). This CDR3 is built from 14 residues. With 1 base removed from V and 4 bases from J, the gap between germline ends came to 10 bases. CDR1 and CDR2 (germline): SGHVS, FNYEAQ. CDR3 residues: CASSLEFRATEAFF. The CDR3 region has the DNA TGTGCCAGCAGCTTAGAGTTCAGGGCCACTGAAGCTTTCTTT.

This chain links TRBV12-5 with TRBJ2-3; D ambiguous. The V gene lost 0 bases and the J gene lost 2 bases, with 6 bases spanning the gap. This CDR3 contains 14 residues. The germline gives CDR1 LGHNT, CDR2 FRNRAP. DNA of the CDR3: TGTGCTAGTGGTTTGGTATCTTTCACAGATACGCAGTATTTT. It specifies CASGLVSFTDTQYF.

For this clone: Sequence at one end of the junction differs from germline and may be a read error. This chain uses TRBV4-2 with TRBJ2-1, with TRBD2 matching over 7 bases. This CDR3 comprises 15 residues. The germline gives CDR1 LGHNA, CDR2 YNFKEQ. CDR3 region: CASGQRTRTYNEQFF. In nucleotides, the CDR3 is TGTGCCAGCGGCCAGAGGACTAGAACCTACAATGAGCAGTTCTTC.

The chain uses TRBV18 and TRBJ2-5; a possible D gene is TRBD1 (5 bases). The germline gives CDR1 KGHSH, CDR2 LQKENI. The CDR3 consists of 14 residues. V lost 3 bases and J lost 4, with 12 bases in between. For the CDR3, the DNA is TGTGCCAGCTCACCTCGACAGACGGGAGAGACCCAGTACTTC. Its translation: CASSPRQTGETQYF.

The chain is built from TRBV2 and TRBJ1-6; no reliable D call. V dropped 2 bases and J dropped 7 bases, with 6 bases sitting between them. The germline gives CDR1 SNHLY, CDR2 FYNNEI. The CDR3 has 13 residues. This chain's CDR3 is CASSERQNSPLHF. DNA of the CDR3: TGTGCCAGCAGTGAACGTCAGAATTCACCCCTCCACTTT.

The chain links TRBV2 to TRBJ2-1, with 9 nucleotides matching TRBD1. The CDR3 spans 14 residues. Germline assignment: CDR1 SNHLY and CDR2 FYNNEI. V gave up 3 bases and J gave up 8 bases; unmatched junction bases: 5. The CDR3 loop reads CASSDDRGGDEQFF. CDR3 coding DNA: TGTGCCAGCAGTGACGACAGGGGGGGGGATGAGCAGTTCTTC.